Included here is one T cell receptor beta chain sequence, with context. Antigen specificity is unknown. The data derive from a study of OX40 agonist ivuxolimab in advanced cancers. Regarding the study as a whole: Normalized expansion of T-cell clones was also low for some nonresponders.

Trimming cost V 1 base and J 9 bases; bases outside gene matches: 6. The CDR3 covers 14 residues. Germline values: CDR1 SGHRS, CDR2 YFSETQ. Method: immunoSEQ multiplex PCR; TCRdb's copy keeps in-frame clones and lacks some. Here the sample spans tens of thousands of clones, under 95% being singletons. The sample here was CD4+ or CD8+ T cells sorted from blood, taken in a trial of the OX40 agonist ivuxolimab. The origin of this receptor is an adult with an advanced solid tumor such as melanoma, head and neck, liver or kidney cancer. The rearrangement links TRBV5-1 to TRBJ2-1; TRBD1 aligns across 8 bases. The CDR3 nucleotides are TGCGCCAGCAGCTTGCAAGGACAGGGCGGTGAGCAGTTCTTC. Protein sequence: CASSLQGQGGEQFF.